This T cell receptor (beta chain) is drawn from a study of T-cell reconstitution after alpha-beta-depleted transplantation in children. Points from the study as a whole: Newly generated T cells supplied most T-cell counts and diversity one year post-transplant. At around two months after transplant, the alpha-beta T cells were reportedly derived from several hundred expanded clones that came from non-depleted graft cells.

Trimming cost V 3 bases and J 8 bases; bases outside gene matches: 9. CDR3 length: 14 amino acids. From germline, CDR1 is SEHNR and CDR2 FQNEAQ (reference sequence). The TCRbeta library incorporated unique molecular identifiers. TCRdb re-called the PCR reads through MiXCR, storing one row per CDR3 protein. The table includes 550,000 to 800,000 distinct CDR3 sequences, about an eighth detected once. Points on this clonotype: Its antigen is still unknown.

Sequenced material: PBMCs, taken before TCRalphabeta/CD19-depleted stem cell transplant. The receptor was isolated from a girl aged 2-10 years with congenital amegakaryocytic thrombocytopenia, due to receive a stem cell transplant. This chain joins TRBV7-9 and TRBJ2-7, with 8 nucleotides matching TRBD2. The CDR3 loop is CASSLLERERQQYF. The CDR3 DNA reads as TGTGCCAGCAGCTTGTTAGAGCGGGAGCGCCAGCAGTACTTC.